The next 29 T cell receptor beta chains were all read from a single sample in a study of shared clonotypes between healthy human individuals. This table comes from immunoSEQ multiplex PCR, and its TCRdb copy is limited to in-frame clones, with some not included. The sample consists of some 2.3 million clones, about 92% of them appearing once. Specimen: naive CD4+ T cells from PBMCs. Subset defined: CD45RA+ positively selected. Every receptor here comes from a young man in good health. Some clones in this sample may be carry-over from other donors' samples.

The chain links TRBV7-9 to TRBJ2-5, with TRBD1 matching over 10 bases. The CDR3 is 18 residues long. J lost 5 bases, V lost 0 bases, and 12 bases had no gene match. Germline values: CDR1 SEHNR, CDR2 FQNEAQ (reference sequence). The CDR3 DNA reads TGTGCCAGCAGCTTAGCGCGAACCGGGACAGGGGTCCTGGAGACCCAGTACTTC. Residues: CASSLARTGTGVLETQYF.

This clone was observed a handful of times. The chain couples TRBV2 to TRBJ1-1; D is undetermined. This CDR3 is built from 12 residues. Trimming shortened V by 2 bases and J by 10 bases, and 11 bases separated the two germline ends. Germline V lookup: CDR1 SNHLY, CDR2 FYNNEI. CDR3 in amino acids: CASSEFGPGAFF. CDR3 bases: TGTGCCAGCAGTGAATTCGGTCCCGGAGCTTTCTTT.

The rearrangement uses TRBV4-2 and TRBJ1-2, with no clear D. Germline V gene data show CDR1 as LGHNA and CDR2 as YNFKEQ. Between the trimmed V and J ends, which lost 1 base and 8 bases, there was a span of 14 bases. There are 14 residues in the CDR3. The CDR3 region is CASSQVWGGWGYTF. For the CDR3, the DNA is TGTGCCAGCAGCCAAGTTTGGGGAGGATGGGGCTACACCTTC.

Notes on this clone: The same CDR3 arises from other DNA sequences in this sample as well. The rearrangement uses TRBV20-1 and TRBJ2-7, with D perhaps assigned TRBD1 or TRBD2 (6 bases each). Trimming removed 5 bases from V and 5 bases from J, with 10 bases in between. The germline V gene has CDR1 DFQATT and CDR2 SNEGSKA (reference sequence). CDR3 length equals 11 residues. The CDR3 DNA reads TGCAGTGCTCCTAGGGGGGACGAGCAGTACTTC. It translates to CSAPRGDEQYF.

V and J are TRBV19 and TRBJ1-5; maybe TRBD1 (6 bases). Germline CDR1 LNHDA, CDR2 SQIVND (reference sequence). V was clipped by 4 bases and J by 10 bases, with 17 bases between them. The CDR3 consists of 14 residues. The CDR3 nucleotides read TGTGCCAGTAGTAAAGGACAGAATCGGGCCCCCCAGCATTTT. Encoded protein: CASSKGQNRAPQHF.

This clone was detected once. The chain uses TRBV9 and TRBJ2-3; D uncertain. With 3 bases removed from V and 0 bases from J, the gap between germline ends came to 11 bases. Germline CDR1 and CDR2: SGDLS and YYNGEE. The CDR3 is made up of 15 amino acids. Here the CDR3 DNA reads TGTGCCAGCAGCGGGCGAGGTCCCAGCACAGATACGCAGTATTTT. It specifies CASSGRGPSTDTQYF.

The CDR3 here is CASSATSGPGNEQFF. DNA for the CDR3: TGTGCCAGCAGCGCCACTAGCGGGCCGGGGAATGAGCAGTTCTTC. This rearrangement joins TRBV9 to TRBJ2-1; 9 nucleotides line up with TRBD2. J gave up 7 bases and V 3 bases, and 8 bases lay outside the gene matches. The CDR3 is made up of 15 amino acids. Germline assignment: CDR1 SGDLS and CDR2 YYNGEE.

V gene TRBV5-6 combines with J gene TRBJ2-6, with unresolved D. The ends were cut back, 0 bases at V and 0 bases at J, with 10 bases in the middle. CDR1 and CDR2 (germline): SGHDT, YYEEEE. The CDR3 spans 17 residues. In DNA form, the CDR3 reads TGTGCCAGCAGCTTGGCCCGCCCGATCTCTGGGGCCAACGTCCTGACTTTC. Its translation: CASSLARPISGANVLTF.

The chain carries TRBV14 and TRBJ1-3; D not certain. The V gene's germline CDR1 is SGHDN and CDR2 FVKESK. The CDR3 is made up of 12 amino acids. The V and J ends lost 3 bases and 7 bases respectively, with 7 bases between them. CDR3 nucleotide sequence: TGTGCCAGCAGCCAGCAGCAGAACACCATATATTTT. As protein: CASSQQQNTIYF.

V gene TRBV9 combines with J gene TRBJ2-3; the D is unclear. Trimming removed 0 bases from V and 5 bases from J, with 10 bases in between. Germline CDR1 SGDLS, CDR2 YYNGEE. CDR3 size: 14 residues. The CDR3 loop is CASSVEGSLDTQYF. CDR3 nucleotides: TGTGCCAGCAGCGTAGAGGGCTCCCTAGATACGCAGTATTTT.

The genes are TRBV28 and TRBJ1-2; D gene uncertain. The CDR3 extends over 13 amino acids. Germline V CDR1 and CDR2: MDHEN, SYDVKM. V lost 3 bases, J lost 5 bases, and 10 bases lay in between. The CDR3 sequence: CASSLRRLYGYTF. The CDR3 coding sequence is TGTGCCAGCAGTTTGCGGCGGTTATATGGCTACACCTTC.

For this clone: The same CDR3 arises from other DNA sequences in this sample as well. The chain has TRBV6-5 and TRBJ1-2, with 11 bases that match TRBD1. Germline V CDR1 and CDR2: MNHEY, SVGAGI. The CDR3 totals 15 residues. V lost 2 bases to trimming and J lost 2 bases; unmatched junction nucleotides: 1. The chain's CDR3 is CASSYRDRGNYGYTF. In DNA, the CDR3 is TGTGCCAGCAGTTACAGGGACAGGGGGAACTATGGCTACACCTTC.

This CDR3 reads CASSPQVSGQETQYF. The CDR3 DNA sequence: TGTGCCAGCTCCCCCCAGGTTAGCGGGCAAGAGACCCAGTACTTC. The chain uses TRBV18 and TRBJ2-5, with TRBD2 identical over 7 bases. Germline CDR1 reads KGHSH; CDR2 reads LQKENI. The trim removed 6 bases at V and 2 bases at J, leaving 9 bases unmatched. The CDR3 loop spans 15 amino acids. The full variable domain, its missing parts supplied by reference TRBV18 and TRBJ2-5, is NAGVMQNPRHLVRRRGQEARLRCSPMKGHSHVYWYRQLPEEGLKFMVYLQKENIIDESGMPKERFSAEFPKEGPSILRIQQVVRGDSAAYFCASSPQVSGQETQYFGPGTRLLVL.

This rearrangement joins TRBV29-1 to TRBJ1-5, with D hard to call. Trimming took 4 bases from V and 6 from J, leaving 13 bases between them. The CDR3 has 13 amino acids. CDR1 and CDR2 from the germline V gene are SQVTM and ANQGSEA. CDR3 region: CSVARGAGQPQHF. DNA of the CDR3: TGCAGCGTTGCTCGGGGTGCGGGTCAGCCCCAGCATTTT.

The chain carries TRBV28 and TRBJ2-3, with 10 bases lining up with TRBD2. From germline, CDR1 is MDHEN and CDR2 SYDVKM. The CDR3 length is 15 residues. The trim removed 2 bases at V and 4 bases at J, leaving 3 bases unmatched. CDR3 residues: CASSLGGLAADTQYF. The CDR3 bases are TGTGCCAGCAGTTTAGGCGGACTAGCGGCAGATACGCAGTATTTT.

The chain uses TRBV6-1 and TRBJ2-3, with D unresolved. This CDR3 region has 15 residues. Germline lookup yields CDR1 MNHNS and CDR2 SASEGT. The V end lost 5 bases, the J end lost 0 bases, and 12 bases lay between the germline ends. The CDR3 nucleotides read TGTGCCAGCAGTCCCCGCGGAACTAGCACAGATACGCAGTATTTT. Protein product: CASSPRGTSTDTQYF.

The J gene is TRBJ1-3, the V gene TRBV11-2; possibly TRBD1 for D (6 bases). Trimming removed 6 bases at V and 2 bases at J, with 17 bases between. Germline V CDR1 and CDR2: SGHAT, FQNNGV. This CDR3 contains 16 residues. For the CDR3, the DNA is TGTGCCAGCAGTCGATCCTCCGGGACAACTGGAAACACCATATATTTT. Translated: CASSRSSGTTGNTIYF.

This clone appeared a single time. Distinct nucleotide sequences in the sample also encode this CDR3. This rearrangement joins TRBV28 to TRBJ2-7; perhaps TRBD1 as D (7 bases). Germline V gives CDR1 MDHEN, CDR2 SYDVKM. V lost 4 bases and J lost 1, with 11 bases in between. This CDR3 comprises 14 residues. The CDR3 nucleotides are TGTGCCAGCAGTTCCCCAGGGGGGTCCTACGAGCAGTACTTC. Residues: CASSSPGGSYEQYF.

This chain joins TRBV9 and TRBJ2-5; D possibly corresponds to TRBD2 (5 bases). The CDR3 runs 16 residues. V dropped 1 base and J dropped 0 bases, with 13 bases sitting between them. Germline values: CDR1 SGDLS, CDR2 YYNGEE. CDR3 DNA sequence: TGTGCCAGCAGCGTAAGGGTGGGCGGGTACCAAGAGACCCAGTACTTC. It translates to CASSVRVGGYQETQYF. Supplemented by reference TRBV9 and TRBJ2-5, the full variable domain reads DSGVTQTPKHLITATGQRVTLRCSPRSGDLSVYWYQQSLDQGLQFLIQYYNGEERAKGNILERFSAQQFPDLHSELNLSSLELGDSALYFCASSVRVGGYQETQYFGPGTRLLVL.

This chain connects TRBV2 to TRBJ1-2; no reliable D call. Germline values: CDR1 SNHLY, CDR2 FYNNEI. The V gene lost 0 bases and the J gene lost 8 bases, with 13 bases spanning the gap. CDR3 length: 14 residues. In DNA form, the CDR3 reads TGTGCCAGCAGTGAAGCGATTTTTGTCATCGGCTACACCTTC. Protein sequence: CASSEAIFVIGYTF.

The rearrangement uses TRBV14 and TRBJ1-2; D unclear. The CDR3 covers 14 residues. The germline CDR1 and CDR2 sequences are SGHDN and FVKESK. V was pared by 1 base and J by 5 bases, with 11 bases between. The CDR3 bases are TGTGCCAGCAGCCAAGGATCGTATTCGTATGGCTACACCTTC. This codes for CASSQGSYSYGYTF.

The chain has TRBV6-5 and TRBJ2-3, with a possible D match to TRBD1 (6 bases). V lost 7 bases and J 2 bases, leaving 10 bases between the germline ends. The CDR3 has 13 residues. Germline CDR1 reads MNHEY; CDR2 reads SVGAGI. The CDR3 region is CASKTGPTDTQYF. CDR3 DNA: TGTGCCAGCAAGACAGGACCCACAGATACGCAGTATTTT.

The V and J genes are TRBV29-1 and TRBJ1-5, with 8 bases matching TRBD1. Germline CDR1 SQVTM, CDR2 ANQGSEA. The CDR3 is 14 amino acids. The junction had 10 bases not matched to a gene; V was cut back by 5 bases and J by 7 bases. The CDR3 DNA sequence: TGCAGCGTTAGTGAGGAGACAGGGGAACAGCCCCAGCATTTT. Protein product: CSVSEETGEQPQHF.

The rearrangement joins TRBV5-1 to TRBJ2-2; a possible D gene is TRBD2 (6 bases). Trimming removed 2 bases at V and 5 bases at J, with 19 bases between. The CDR3 runs 17 residues. Germline values: CDR1 SGHRS, CDR2 YFSETQ. This CDR3 is CASSFGSPGVYTGELFF. The CDR3 nucleotides read TGCGCCAGCAGCTTCGGTTCCCCGGGAGTTTATACCGGGGAGCTGTTTTTT.

In DNA form, the CDR3 reads TGTGCCATCAGCCGGGACAGGCACGAGCAGTTCTTC. Protein sequence: CAISRDRHEQFF. V gene TRBV10-3 combines with J gene TRBJ2-1, with 8 nucleotides matching TRBD1. Trimming cost V 6 bases and J 10 bases; bases outside gene matches: 5. The CDR3 consists of 12 residues. In germline, CDR1 is ENHRY, CDR2 SYGVKD.

J is TRBJ1-2 and V is TRBV5-1, with 11 bases matching TRBD1. Germline assignment: CDR1 SGHRS and CDR2 YFSETQ. The CDR3 extends over 14 amino acids. V lost 6 bases, J lost 8 bases, and 9 bases stayed unmatched. The DNA of the CDR3 is TGCGCCAGCACCCGGGACAGGGGGATTGGAGGCTACACCTTC. Translating it yields CASTRDRGIGGYTF.

The chain joins TRBV4-1 to TRBJ1-3; no clear D. This CDR3 region has 16 residues. V lost 0 bases to trimming and J lost 0 bases, with 9 bases between them. Germline loops: CDR1 MGHRA, CDR2 YSYEKL. CDR3 region: CASSQDSGGSGNTIYF. CDR3 nucleotides: TGCGCCAGCAGCCAAGATAGTGGAGGCTCTGGAAACACCATATATTTT.

The chain couples TRBV20-1 to TRBJ1-2; D may be TRBD1 (5 bases). The length of the CDR3 is 11 residues. Trimming stripped 5 bases from V and 6 bases from J, with 10 bases between. The germline V gene has CDR1 DFQATT and CDR2 SNEGSKA (reference sequence). The CDR3 is CSAGAGHGYTF. DNA of the CDR3: TGCAGTGCTGGGGCCGGGCATGGCTACACCTTC.

V gene TRBV5-6 combines with J gene TRBJ1-2; D might be TRBD1 (6 bases). Trimming removed 2 bases from V and 5 bases from J, with 13 bases in between. Germline V lookup: CDR1 SGHDT, CDR2 YYEEEE. The CDR3 is 14 amino acids. The CDR3 spells CASSLVGGQYGYTF. Here the CDR3 DNA reads TGTGCCAGCAGCTTAGTTGGGGGGCAATATGGCTACACCTTC.